This passage covers 32 T cell receptor beta chains from one sample sequenced in a study of blood T cell repertoires in COVID-19. Clones were sequenced by immunoSEQ multiplex PCR, and TCRdb holds only the in-frame ones, with some missing. Seen here are around 250,000 clones, 88% observed once, and the top ten hold about 1.2%. Material for sequencing was PBMCs or T cells enriched from blood (not recorded which). The origin of the receptors is a woman between 40 and 55 years old with acute COVID-19.

The chain employs TRBV27 and TRBJ2-1; 9 bases align to TRBD2. Germline CDR1 and CDR2: MNHEY and SMNVEV (reference sequence). V gave up 5 bases and J gave up 5 bases; unmatched junction bases: 10. The CDR3 spans 16 residues. DNA for the CDR3: TGTGCCAGCAGTCTAAAACATAGCGGGAGCCACAATGAGCAGTTCTTC. As protein: CASSLKHSGSHNEQFF.

V gene TRBV5-6 combines with J gene TRBJ2-1, with D perhaps TRBD2 (6 bases). V shed 1 base and J shed 8 bases, with 19 bases lying between them. This CDR3 region has 16 residues. The germline V gene has CDR1 SGHDT and CDR2 YYEEEE. CDR3 protein: CASSLPIQGTWDEQFF. The CDR3 region has the DNA TGTGCCAGCAGCTTGCCCATTCAAGGGACTTGGGATGAGCAGTTCTTC.

The rearrangement links TRBV18 to TRBJ1-4; tentatively, D is TRBD1 (5 bases). Trimming shortened V by 3 bases and J by 7 bases, and 18 bases separated the two germline ends. Germline lookup yields CDR1 KGHSH and CDR2 LQKENI. The CDR3 is made up of 16 amino acids. The CDR3 DNA follows: TGTGCCAGCTCACCCCAGATGAGGAGGGGTAGTGAAAAACTGTTTTTT. The encoded protein is CASSPQMRRGSEKLFF.

This rearrangement joins TRBV9 to TRBJ1-5; 8 bases are shared with TRBD1. The V gene end was trimmed by 3 bases and the J gene end by 3 bases; junction bases not matched to a gene: 8. Germline CDR1 reads SGDLS; CDR2 reads YYNGEE. The CDR3 extends over 16 amino acids. The CDR3 DNA is TGTGCCAGCAGCGAATCGACAGGGGTGGACAATCAGCCCCAGCATTTT. Translation gives CASSESTGVDNQPQHF.

This clone was seen once. The V and J genes are TRBV28 and TRBJ1-1, with D perhaps matching TRBD1 (5 bases). The V end lost 1 base, the J end lost 5 bases, and 11 bases lay between the germline ends. Germline V CDR1 and CDR2: MDHEN, SYDVKM. The CDR3 has 14 residues. The CDR3, as DNA: TGTGCCAGCAGTTTATATAAGAAGGGGACTGAAGCTTTCTTT. Amino acid sequence: CASSLYKKGTEAFF.

This chain joins TRBV5-6 and TRBJ2-7; weak D call: TRBD2 (6 bases). Deletions cut 0 bases from V and 12 bases from J, with 16 bases between. CDR1 and CDR2 (germline): SGHDT, YYEEEE. This CDR3 is built from 13 residues. The CDR3 sequence is CASSLGGGVRAYV. The CDR3 DNA is TGTGCCAGCAGCTTGGGGGGAGGTGTACGAGCGTACGTC.

CDR3 amino acids: CASSFYTGEGTGELFF. The CDR3 DNA is TGTGCCAGCAGTTTTTATACAGGGGAAGGGACCGGGGAGCTGTTTTTT. The chain employs TRBV27 and TRBJ2-2; 7 bases line up with TRBD1. Losses at the gene ends were 3 bases for V and 5 bases for J; bases not matched to a gene: 9. The CDR3 spans 16 residues. CDR1 is MNHEY and CDR2 is SMNVEV in the germline V gene (reference sequence).

The chain carries TRBV7-2 and TRBJ2-5, with 10 nucleotides matching TRBD1. CDR3 length equals 14 residues. Per the germline V gene, CDR1 is SGHTA and CDR2 is FQGNSA. Trimming at V came to 4 bases and at J to 5 bases, leaving 4 bases not matched to a gene. The CDR3 protein is CASSSTGGGETQYF. The CDR3 nucleotides read TGTGCCAGCAGCTCGACAGGGGGCGGGGAGACCCAGTACTTC.

The chain links TRBV28 to TRBJ1-4; D might be TRBD1 (5 bases). Germline V CDR1 and CDR2: MDHEN, SYDVKM. V lost 5 bases to trimming and J lost 4 bases, with 17 bases between them. The CDR3 covers 16 residues. The CDR3 sequence: CASSLDKRGHNEKLFF. CDR3 DNA sequence: TGTGCCAGCAGTCTAGACAAAAGGGGCCATAATGAAAAACTGTTTTTT. The full variable domain, completed using reference TRBV28 and TRBJ1-4, is DVKVTQSSRYLVKRTGEKVFLECVQDMDHENMFWYRQDPGLGLRLIYFSYDVKMKEKGDIPEGYSVSREKKERFSLILESASTNQTSMYLCASSLDKRGHNEKLFFGSGTQLSVL.

The genes are TRBV28 and TRBJ1-1; D gene uncertain. Germline CDR1 and CDR2: MDHEN and SYDVKM. The CDR3 totals 14 residues. V was cut by 5 bases and J by 3 bases, with 13 bases left in between. The CDR3 bases are TGTGCCAGCAGTACCACGCGAGGGCACACTGAAGCTTTCTTT. It translates to CASSTTRGHTEAFF. Together with reference TRBV28 and TRBJ1-1, the CDR3 gives the full variable domain: DVKVTQSSRYLVKRTGEKVFLECVQDMDHENMFWYRQDPGLGLRLIYFSYDVKMKEKGDIPEGYSVSREKKERFSLILESASTNQTSMYLCASSTTRGHTEAFFGQGTRLTVV.

The chain couples TRBV12-3 or TRBV12-4 to TRBJ1-1, with TRBD1 as a possible D gene (5 bases). This CDR3 is 13 amino acids long. V was cut by 1 base and J by 10 bases, with 13 bases left in between. In DNA, the CDR3 is TGTGCCAGCAGTTTAGTCAGGGAACGAGGAGCTTTCTTT. Translated: CASSLVRERGAFF.

J is TRBJ2-7 and V is TRBV9; 7 bases line up with TRBD1. Per the germline V gene, CDR1 is SGDLS and CDR2 is YYNGEE. The CDR3 totals 13 residues. J gave up 2 bases and V 4 bases, and 3 bases lay outside the gene matches. The CDR3 DNA sequence: TGTGCCAGCAGCAGAGGGACAGCCTACGAGCAGTACTTC. It translates to CASSRGTAYEQYF.

V and J are TRBV6-5 and TRBJ2-1; TRBD2 aligns across 12 bases. Germline V gene lookup returns CDR1 MNHEY and CDR2 SVGAGI. The CDR3 is made up of 15 amino acids. The J segment lost 4 bases and the V segment lost 8 bases, leaving 6 bases of the junction unmatched. CDR3 nucleotides: TGTGCCAGCGGAACACTAGCGGGGGGATACAATGAGCAGTTCTTC. As protein: CASGTLAGGYNEQFF.

The chain carries TRBV29-1 and TRBJ2-2; D is perhaps TRBD2 (6 bases). Germline CDR1 SQVTM, CDR2 ANQGSEA. The CDR3 contains 16 residues. V was trimmed by 6 bases and J by 1 base, leaving 18 bases between them. CDR3 sequence (DNA): TGCAGCGTAACCACGCGGGGCGGCTGGAACACCGGGGAGCTGTTTTTT. It specifies CSVTTRGGWNTGELFF.

The chain is built from TRBV7-9 and TRBJ1-5; unclear D gene. With 3 bases removed from V and 8 bases from J, the gap between germline ends came to 17 bases. Germline lookup yields CDR1 SEHNR and CDR2 FQNEAQ (reference sequence). This CDR3 is 15 amino acids long. CDR3: CASSLGSHIGEPQHF. DNA of the CDR3: TGTGCCAGCAGCTTGGGCAGCCATATCGGGGAGCCCCAGCATTTT.

The chain combines TRBV5-1 with TRBJ2-3; 7 bases map to TRBD1. The V gene end was trimmed by 1 base and the J gene end by 3 bases; junction bases not matched to a gene: 14. Germline loops: CDR1 SGHRS, CDR2 YFSETQ. CDR3 length: 18 residues. The CDR3 region has the DNA TGCGCCAGCAGCTTGTCCTTACAGGGGCCGGGGAGAACAGATACGCAGTATTTT. Its protein product is CASSLSLQGPGRTDTQYF.

V usage is TRBV2 and J usage is TRBJ2-7; the D is unclear. Germline-derived CDR1 and CDR2 are SNHLY and FYNNEI. The length of the CDR3 is 13 residues. Trimming cost V 8 bases and J 9 bases, with 20 bases left between them. This CDR3 is CASSFGTASAQYV. The CDR3 region has the DNA TGTGCCAGCTCTTTTGGAACAGCCTCGGCGCAGTACGTC.

This sequence joins TRBV5-1 and TRBJ2-1; 8 nucleotides line up with TRBD1. Germline trimming cut 4 bases from V and 0 bases from J; bases unmatched to any gene: 12. CDR3 length: 18 residues. Germline V gene lookup returns CDR1 SGHRS and CDR2 YFSETQ. The CDR3 loop is CASSPMDRVISSYNEQFF. In nucleotides, the CDR3 is TGCGCCAGCAGCCCTATGGACAGGGTAATTAGCTCCTACAATGAGCAGTTCTTC.

The chain combines TRBV28 with TRBJ1-2, with D uncertain. V lost 1 base to trimming and J lost 7 bases, with 7 bases between them. Looked up from germline, CDR1 is MDHEN and CDR2 is SYDVKM. This CDR3 contains 12 residues. This chain's CDR3 is CASSLFSGGYTF. Written as DNA, the CDR3 is TGTGCCAGCAGTTTATTTTCGGGTGGCTACACCTTC.

This clone was counted a few times. The chain joins TRBV7-2 to TRBJ1-5; 7 bases fit TRBD1. J gave up 7 bases and V 1 base, and 16 bases lay outside the gene matches. Germline assignment: CDR1 SGHTA and CDR2 FQGNSA. The CDR3 runs 18 residues. The CDR3 protein is CASSLVSPPTGFLQPQHF. CDR3 DNA: TGTGCCAGCAGCTTAGTGTCCCCTCCGACAGGGTTCCTCCAGCCCCAGCATTTT.

The V and J genes are TRBV11-3 and TRBJ2-7, with D maybe TRBD2 (5 bases). Germline V gives CDR1 SGHNT, CDR2 YENEEA. The CDR3 loop spans 13 amino acids. V lost 6 bases and J lost 0, with 9 bases in between. In DNA form, the CDR3 reads TGTGCCAGCAGTTGGACTGGCTCCTACGAGCAGTACTTC. Its translation: CASSWTGSYEQYF.

The rearrangement uses TRBV6-2 or TRBV6-3 and TRBJ1-3; TRBD1 aligns across 7 bases. CDR1 and CDR2 from the germline V gene are MNHEY and SVGEGT. J lost 2 bases, V lost 2 bases, and 6 bases had no gene match. The CDR3 totals 16 residues. CDR3 DNA: TGTGCCAGCAGTTACACGGGACAGATCGCTGGAAACACCATATATTTT. Its translation: CASSYTGQIAGNTIYF.

The rearrangement links TRBV5-1 to TRBJ1-1; D is undetermined. The CDR3 loop spans 14 amino acids. V lost 1 base, J lost 0 bases, and 7 bases lay in between. Germline V gene data show CDR1 as SGHRS and CDR2 as YFSETQ. The CDR3 DNA is TGCGCCAGCAGCTTGCTCCGGTTGAACACTGAAGCTTTCTTT. This codes for CASSLLRLNTEAFF.

The V and J genes are TRBV3-1 (or the pseudogene TRBV3-2) and TRBJ1-1; no definite D call. The germline V and J ends were trimmed by 4 bases and 1 base, with 10 bases remaining between them. The CDR3 totals 14 residues. CDR1 LGHDT and CDR2 YNNKEL come from the germline V gene (reference sequence). CDR3 loop: CASSPSAGNTEAFF. CDR3 in DNA: TGTGCCAGCAGCCCCTCCGCGGGGAACACTGAAGCTTTCTTT.

This clone was observed once. The chain uses TRBV18 and TRBJ2-5; TRBD2 matches at 7 bases. The V gene's germline CDR1 is KGHSH and CDR2 LQKENI. Losses at the gene ends were 3 bases for V and 2 bases for J; bases not matched to a gene: 6. CDR3 size: 15 residues. CDR3 DNA sequence: TGTGCCAGCTCACCTTACTTGCGGGAGCAAGAGACCCAGTACTTC. It codes for CASSPYLREQETQYF.

For this clone: At one boundary the junction diverges from the germline segment, which might be a read error. The V gene is TRBV7-7, the J gene TRBJ2-2; D might be TRBD1 (5 bases). The length of the CDR3 is 14 residues. Germline CDR1 SSHAT, CDR2 FNYEAQ (reference sequence). The CDR3 region is CASSLQGWTGELFF. In DNA form, the CDR3 reads TGTGCTAGCAGCTTGCAGGGTTGGACCGGGGAGCTGTTTTTT. Full variable domain (rest looked up from reference TRBV7-7 and TRBJ2-2): GAGVSQSPRYKVTKRGQDVTLRCDPISSHATLYWYQQALGQGPEFLTYFNYEAQPDKSGLPSDRFSAERPEGSISTLTIQRTEQRDSAMYRCASSLQGWTGELFFGEGSRLTVL.

J is TRBJ1-2 and V is TRBV28; maybe TRBD1 (5 bases). V was pared by 3 bases and J by 5 bases, with 19 bases between. In germline, CDR1 is MDHEN, CDR2 SYDVKM. The CDR3 has 16 residues. CDR3 amino acids: CASSFRGLVRWYGYTF. The CDR3 coding sequence is TGTGCCAGCAGTTTTCGGGGGTTGGTTCGATGGTATGGCTACACCTTC.

The genes are TRBV11-3 and TRBJ2-5, with 7 bases identical to TRBD1. The length of the CDR3 is 15 residues. Per germline, CDR1 SGHNT and CDR2 YENEEA. V lost 1 base to trimming and J lost 4 bases; unmatched junction nucleotides: 6. The CDR3 DNA is TGTGCCAGCAGCTTAGCGTCCGACAGGGCAGAGACCCAGTACTTC. Its protein product is CASSLASDRAETQYF.

This rearrangement joins TRBV7-9 to TRBJ2-7; TRBD2 matches at 10 bases. The CDR3 length is 16 residues. The germline V gene encodes CDR1 SEHNR and CDR2 FQNEAQ (reference sequence). The ends lost 5 bases at V and 3 bases at J; junction bases unmatched: 10. Here the CDR3 reads CASSPTSGRAYYEQYF. The CDR3 coding sequence is TGTGCCAGCAGCCCCACAAGCGGGAGGGCCTACTACGAGCAGTACTTC. Together with reference TRBV7-9 and TRBJ2-7, the CDR3 gives the full variable domain: DTGVSQNPRHKITKRGQNVTFRCDPISEHNRLYWYRQTLGQGPEFLTYFQNEAQLEKSRLLSDRFSAERPKGSFSTLEIQRTEQGDSAMYLCASSPTSGRAYYEQYFGPGTRLTVT.

The chain carries TRBV2 and TRBJ2-1; D possibly corresponds to TRBD1 (5 bases). The CDR3 has 15 amino acids. Trimming took off 0 bases at V and 4 bases at J, with 10 bases between the two ends. CDR1 SNHLY and CDR2 FYNNEI come from the germline V gene. CDR3 in DNA: TGTGCCAGCAGTGAAGCGGGGCTAGATTACAATGAGCAGTTCTTC. This gives the protein CASSEAGLDYNEQFF.

The V and J genes are TRBV3-1 (or the pseudogene TRBV3-2) and TRBJ1-2; perhaps TRBD1 as D (5 bases). Trimming stripped 0 bases from V and 7 bases from J, with 12 bases between. Germline V gene sequence: CDR1 LGHDT, CDR2 YNNKEL (reference sequence). There are 14 residues in the CDR3. The CDR3 here is CASSQDSGASGYTF. CDR3 bases: TGTGCCAGCAGCCAAGATAGCGGGGCTTCTGGCTACACCTTC.

In DNA, the CDR3 is TGCGCCAGCAGTATAGGACAGTCGAACACCGGGGAGCTGTTTTTT. Its translation is CASSIGQSNTGELFF. The chain employs TRBV5-1 and TRBJ2-2; perhaps TRBD1 as D (6 bases). The CDR3 is made up of 15 amino acids. Germline V gene lookup returns CDR1 SGHRS and CDR2 YFSETQ. V was clipped by 5 bases and J by 0 bases, with 11 bases between them. Complete variable domain (other parts from reference TRBV5-1 and TRBJ2-2): KAGVTQTPRYLIKTRGQQVTLSCSPISGHRSVSWYQQTPGQGLQFLFEYFSETQRNKGNFPGRFSGRQFSNSRSEMNVSTLELGDSALYLCASSIGQSNTGELFFGEGSRLTVL.